These 10 T cell receptor beta chains share one sample of origin, sequenced in a study of regulatory T cells in long-lasting Graves disease. For TCR beta, libraries came from iRepertoire HTBI primers and Arm-PCR of CDR3 regions. MiXCR, run by TCRdb on the multiplex PCR reads, gives a single entry per CDR3 protein. The sample shows about 210,000 distinct CDR3 sequences, roughly 19% of them seen only once. The time point here: newly diagnosed GD, antithyroid drugs for less than 3 months. With RNA extracted from PBMCs as input, the TCR library was made. These records were also assigned to another study, of T cells in Graves' hyperthyroidism and ophthalmopathy.

The sample here was peripheral blood mononuclear cells (PBMCs), taken at new diagnosis, from a patient treated with antithyroid drugs. The receptors come from a woman aged 25 to 39 with Graves disease.

The J gene is TRBJ1-4, the V gene TRBV2; the D gene is possibly TRBD1 (6 bases). The CDR3 totals 13 residues. V was clipped by 7 bases and J by 7 bases, with 13 bases between them. Germline V CDR1 and CDR2: SNHLY, FYNNEI. CDR3 nucleotide sequence: TGTGCCAGCAACAGGGTAGGCGGTGAAAAACTGTTTTTT. The encoded protein is CASNRVGGEKLFF.

This clonotype occurred many times. The rearrangement links TRBV6-2 or TRBV6-3 to TRBJ1-5; 10 bases agree with TRBD1. Germline V CDR1 and CDR2: MNHEY, SVGEGT. After removal of 5 bases from V and 2 bases from J, the junction contained 3 bases not matched to a gene. CDR3 size: 15 residues. This CDR3 is CASSNGQGGNQPQHF. The CDR3, as DNA: TGTGCCAGCAGTAACGGACAGGGGGGCAATCAGCCCCAGCATTTT.

This clonotype has ten or more counts. The chain joins TRBV12-3 or TRBV12-4 to TRBJ2-5; D is uncertain. V gave up 5 bases and J gave up 5 bases, with 15 bases separating them. There are 14 residues in the CDR3. CDR3 nucleotide sequence: TGTGCCAGCAGTCATTCCCCCGGGTCGGAGACCCAGTACTTC. Amino acid sequence: CASSHSPGSETQYF.

This clonotype has at least ten counts. This chain links TRBV12-3 or TRBV12-4 with TRBJ2-5; D possibly matches TRBD1 or TRBD2 (5 bases each). This CDR3 has 15 residues. V dropped 3 bases and J dropped 1 base, with 12 bases sitting between them. CDR3 sequence (DNA): TGTGCCAGCAGTTTCCCCGGGACGGCCCAAGAGACCCAGTACTTC. Protein product: CASSFPGTAQETQYF.

This clonotype was seen ten or more times. The chain's CDR3 is CASSEDRLNQPQHF. CDR3 DNA: TGTGCCAGCAGTGAAGACAGACTCAATCAGCCCCAGCATTTT. This sequence joins TRBV6-2 or TRBV6-3 and TRBJ1-5; a weak D match, TRBD1 (5 bases). Germline values: CDR1 MNHEY, CDR2 SVGEGT. The CDR3 sequence is 14 residues long. V lost 5 bases and J 3 bases, leaving 11 bases between the germline ends.

Many counts were recorded for this clonotype. The chain links TRBV9 to TRBJ1-1; 9 bases are shared with TRBD1. Germline loops: CDR1 SGDLS, CDR2 YYNGEE. CDR3 size: 15 residues. V lost 3 bases, J lost 10 bases, and 13 bases stayed unmatched. The chain's CDR3 is CASSALGTGRYGAFF. Written as DNA, the CDR3 is TGTGCCAGCAGCGCCCTTGGGACAGGGAGATACGGAGCTTTCTTT.

This clonotype was counted ten times or more. The chain is built from TRBV20-1 and TRBJ2-3; TRBD2 matches at 9 bases. CDR3 length equals 15 residues. Germline V gives CDR1 DFQATT, CDR2 SNEGSKA (reference sequence). The V gene end was trimmed by 6 bases and the J gene end by 9 bases; junction bases not matched to a gene: 16. CDR3 in amino acids: CSANPIASAGGTQYF. CDR3 nucleotide sequence: TGCAGTGCAAATCCGATCGCTAGCGCGGGGGGGACGCAGTATTTT.

The V call is TRBV7-2, the J call TRBJ2-2; 8 bases fit TRBD2. There are 16 residues in the CDR3. J was trimmed by 5 bases and V by 5 bases; bases with no gene match: 10. Germline CDR1 reads SGHTA; CDR2 reads FQGNSA. The DNA of the CDR3 is TGTGCCAGCAGCACCCACCGGGGACTAGAAACCGGGGAGCTGTTTTTT. Protein: CASSTHRGLETGELFF.

This clonotype was found many times. Its ends do not fully match the called genes, so a read error is possible. CDR3 coding DNA: TGTGCCAGCAATTACACCCCCACAGGCCAAGAGACCCAGTACTTC. This sequence encodes CASNYTPTGQETQYF. The chain combines TRBV6-2 or TRBV6-3 with TRBJ2-5, with D possibly being TRBD1 (5 bases). The CDR3 has 15 amino acids. Germline CDR1 MNHEY, CDR2 SVGEGT.

This clonotype came up a few times. The CDR3 region is CASSRSGTSGGASTDTQYF. CDR3 coding DNA: TGCGCCAGCAGCCGTTCCGGGACTAGCGGGGGGGCCTCGACAGATACGCAGTATTTT. V gene TRBV4-1 combines with J gene TRBJ2-3; 16 nucleotides line up with TRBD2. CDR1 and CDR2 (germline): MGHRA, YSYEKL. The CDR3 spans 19 residues. Trimming at V came to 4 bases and at J to 3 bases, leaving 10 bases not matched to a gene.